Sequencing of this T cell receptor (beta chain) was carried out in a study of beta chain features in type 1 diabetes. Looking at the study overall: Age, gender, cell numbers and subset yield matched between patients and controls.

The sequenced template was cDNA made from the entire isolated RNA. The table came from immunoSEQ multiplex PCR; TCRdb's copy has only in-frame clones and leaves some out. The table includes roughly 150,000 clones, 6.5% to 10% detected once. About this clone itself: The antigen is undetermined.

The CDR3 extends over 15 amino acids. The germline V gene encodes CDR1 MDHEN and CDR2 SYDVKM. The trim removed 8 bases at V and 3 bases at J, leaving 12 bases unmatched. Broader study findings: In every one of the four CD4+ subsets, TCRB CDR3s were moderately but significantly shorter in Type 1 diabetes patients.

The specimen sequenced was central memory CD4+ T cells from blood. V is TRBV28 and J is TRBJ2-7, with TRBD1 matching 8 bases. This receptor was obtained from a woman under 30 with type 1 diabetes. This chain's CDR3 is CASATGGTSGYEQYF. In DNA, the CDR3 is TGTGCCAGCGCAACAGGGGGTACGTCGGGCTACGAGCAGTACTTC.